The 9 T cell receptor beta chains reported below all come from one sample, sequenced in a study of T cell responses to AZD1222 COVID-19 vaccine. TCRdb's table, derived via immunoSEQ multiplex PCR, lists solely in-frame clones and lacks some. The data show some 200,000 clones, around 90% seen once. The source was peripheral blood, collected on day 0 of AZD1222 vaccination. All receptors come from an adult in good health.

The chain is built from TRBV7-2 and TRBJ2-1; D gene ambiguous. V was trimmed by 1 base and J by 0 bases, leaving 7 bases between them. CDR3 length equals 15 residues. CDR1 SGHTA and CDR2 FQGNSA come from the germline V gene. The CDR3, as DNA: TGTGCCAGCAGCTTAGGGGTTCTCTCCTACAATGAGCAGTTCTTC. Translated: CASSLGVLSYNEQFF.

The rearrangement uses TRBV5-6 and TRBJ2-7; D gene ambiguous. The CDR3 is 13 residues long. Per germline, CDR1 SGHDT and CDR2 YYEEEE. V shed 0 bases and J shed 3 bases, with 7 bases lying between them. The CDR3 sequence is CASSLGRNYEQYF. The CDR3, as DNA: TGTGCCAGCAGCTTGGGCAGGAACTACGAGCAGTACTTC.

The rearrangement links TRBV19 to TRBJ1-2; TRBD1 might be the D (5 bases). This CDR3 region has 14 residues. The germline V gene has CDR1 LNHDA and CDR2 SQIVND (reference sequence). Trimming pared 10 bases from V and 6 bases from J, leaving 21 bases between. The CDR3 sequence: CATTSSDTVDGYTF. The CDR3 DNA follows: TGTGCCACCACCTCCTCGGACACCGTAGATGGCTACACCTTC. The whole variable domain, remainder taken from reference TRBV19 and TRBJ1-2, is DGGITQSPKYLFRKEGQNVTLSCEQNLNHDAMYWYRQDPGQGLRLIYYSQIVNDFQKGDIAEGYSVSREKKESFPLTVTSAQKNPTAFYLCATTSSDTVDGYTFGSGTRLTVV.

This clone appeared once. The chain is built from TRBV12-3 or TRBV12-4 and TRBJ2-5, with D perhaps matching TRBD2 (6 bases). The length of the CDR3 is 13 residues. The V end was cut by 4 bases, the J end by 7 bases, with 13 bases between. The CDR3 DNA reads TGTGCCAGCAGTTCTTCACGGGGAGGGACCCAGTACTTC. Its translation is CASSSSRGGTQYF.

V and J are TRBV24-1 and TRBJ2-3; D might be TRBD1 (5 bases). The V and J ends lost 1 base and 6 bases respectively, with 19 bases between them. Germline V gene sequence: CDR1 KGHDR, CDR2 SFDVKD. The CDR3 runs to 17 residues. The chain's CDR3 is CATSDFEVQGSPDTQYF. Here the CDR3 DNA reads TGTGCCACCAGTGATTTTGAAGTGCAGGGCTCCCCTGATACGCAGTATTTT.

The chain carries TRBV7-3 and TRBJ2-3, with 14 bases aligning to TRBD2. The trim removed 5 bases at V and 0 bases at J, leaving 10 bases unmatched. There are 19 residues in the CDR3. Germline V gene data show CDR1 as SGHTA and CDR2 as FQGTGA. The CDR3 nucleotides read TGTGCCAGCAGCCCTACCGGGACTAGCGGGAGACTAAGCACAGATACGCAGTATTTT. Protein: CASSPTGTSGRLSTDTQYF.

The chain links TRBV18 to TRBJ1-3; D may be TRBD1 (5 bases). There are 16 residues in the CDR3. Trimming removed 4 bases at V and 0 bases at J, with 13 bases between. Germline-derived CDR1 and CDR2 are KGHSH and LQKENI. In DNA, the CDR3 is TGTGCCAGCTCACTCGGGACTCCGAGCTCTGGAAACACCATATATTTT. Translated, it gives CASSLGTPSSGNTIYF.

This clone came up once. The chain links TRBV27 to TRBJ1-6; 9 bases are shared with TRBD1. V lost 5 bases and J lost 3; bases outside the gene matches: 14. This CDR3 is built from 19 residues. The germline V gene has CDR1 MNHEY and CDR2 SMNVEV (reference sequence). As DNA, the CDR3 is TGTGCCAGCAGTACCTTCGCGGGACAGGGTAGAATCTATAATTCACCCCTCCACTTT. This codes for CASSTFAGQGRIYNSPLHF.

The gene calls are TRBV27 and TRBJ2-7; D gene unclear. V was cut by 3 bases and J by 3 bases, with 6 bases left in between. The CDR3 consists of 12 residues. Looked up from germline, CDR1 is MNHEY and CDR2 is SMNVEV (reference sequence). CDR3 DNA sequence: TGTGCCAGCAGTTTGATAGGCTACGAGCAGTACTTC. Translating gives CASSLIGYEQYF.